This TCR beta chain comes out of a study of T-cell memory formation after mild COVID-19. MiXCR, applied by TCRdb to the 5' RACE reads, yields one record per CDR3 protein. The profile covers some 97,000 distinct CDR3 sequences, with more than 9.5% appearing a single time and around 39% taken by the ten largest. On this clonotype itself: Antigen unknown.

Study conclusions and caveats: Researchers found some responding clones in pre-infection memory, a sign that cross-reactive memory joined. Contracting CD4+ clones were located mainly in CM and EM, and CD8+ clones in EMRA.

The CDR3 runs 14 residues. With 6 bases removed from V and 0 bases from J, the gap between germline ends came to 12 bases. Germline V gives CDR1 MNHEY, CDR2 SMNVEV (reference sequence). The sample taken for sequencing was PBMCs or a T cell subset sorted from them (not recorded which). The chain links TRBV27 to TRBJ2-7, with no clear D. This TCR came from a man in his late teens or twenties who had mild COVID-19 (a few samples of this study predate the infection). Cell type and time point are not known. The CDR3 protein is CASRGGMSSYEQYV. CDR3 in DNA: TGTGCCAGCAGGGGTGGCATGAGCTCCTACGAGCAGTACGTC.